The 29 T cell receptor beta chains below were found in one sample sequenced in a study of blood T cell repertoires in COVID-19. The assay was immunoSEQ multiplex PCR, and TCRdb's table has in-frame clones only and misses some. In the table there are fewer than 200,000 clones, more than 75% of which are singletons. Sequencing input: peripheral blood. The receptors were sampled from a middle-aged man with acute or convalescent COVID-19.

The V and J genes are TRBV10-1 and TRBJ1-5; 8 bases fit TRBD1. Losses at the gene ends were 11 bases for V and 6 bases for J; bases not matched to a gene: 27. The CDR3 is 19 residues long. Germline V CDR1 and CDR2: WNHNN, SYGVQD (reference sequence). DNA of the CDR3: TGCGCCTTGTTCGGTAGTCCGCCGGACAGGGAAGATGAGGTTCAGCCCCAGCATTTT. Amino acid sequence: CALFGSPPDREDEVQPQHF.

The chain uses TRBV5-1 and TRBJ2-4; 9 nucleotides align to TRBD1. The CDR3 contains 19 residues. Germline V gene data show CDR1 as SGHRS and CDR2 as YFSETQ. Trimming at V came to 3 bases and at J to 0 bases, leaving 13 bases not matched to a gene. CDR3 DNA sequence: TGCGCCAGCAGCTCGGGACAGGGCCAGGGCCCTATAGCCAAAAACATTCAGTACTTC. Translated, it gives CASSSGQGQGPIAKNIQYF.

The CDR3: CASSLAGDLAYNEQFF. The CDR3 region has the DNA TGTGCCAGCAGCTTGGCCGGAGACCTAGCCTACAATGAGCAGTTCTTC. This rearrangement joins TRBV5-4 to TRBJ2-1; D uncertain. The CDR3 has 16 amino acids. Germline loops: CDR1 SGHNT, CDR2 YYREEE (reference sequence). The V and J ends lost 0 bases and 2 bases respectively, with 12 bases between them.

J is TRBJ1-2 and V is TRBV6-5; 8 nucleotides align to TRBD1. Germline CDR1 MNHEY, CDR2 SVGAGI. This CDR3 has 16 amino acids. V gave up 3 bases and J gave up 1 base; unmatched junction bases: 7. CDR3: CASSYVGTGFNYGYTF. The CDR3 DNA reads TGTGCCAGCAGTTATGTGGGGACAGGCTTTAACTATGGCTACACCTTC.

V gene TRBV7-8 combines with J gene TRBJ1-1; no reliable D call. With 0 bases removed from V and 1 base from J, the gap between germline ends came to 12 bases. The CDR3 contains 16 residues. Germline-derived CDR1 and CDR2 are SGHVS and FQNEAQ. In DNA form, the CDR3 reads TGTGCCAGCAGCTTAGCCGGGAGCACGAGGAACACTGAAGCTTTCTTT. This encodes CASSLAGSTRNTEAFF.

Only one count was recorded for this clone. V is TRBV3-1 (or the pseudogene TRBV3-2) and J is TRBJ1-1, with D perhaps TRBD1 (5 bases). The CDR3 covers 14 residues. V was trimmed by 1 base and J by 8 bases, leaving 14 bases between them. CDR1 and CDR2 (germline): LGHDT, YNNKEL (reference sequence). DNA for the CDR3: TGTGCCAGCAGCCAAGGCCAGGGCCTCTCGGAAGCTTTCTTT. Protein sequence: CASSQGQGLSEAFF.

This clone occurred once. The rearrangement links TRBV6-1 to TRBJ2-6; D is perhaps TRBD1 (6 bases). V lost 2 bases, J lost 4 bases, and 12 bases lay in between. Germline V gene sequence: CDR1 MNHNS, CDR2 SASEGT. This CDR3 is 16 amino acids long. The CDR3 loop is CASSEQGTGGANVLTF. CDR3 sequence (DNA): TGTGCCAGCAGTGAACAGGGGACGGGAGGGGCCAACGTCCTGACTTTC.

CDR3 DNA sequence: TGTGCCAGCAGCCTCGGCGGGACAGGAGAAGCCAAAAACATTCAGTACTTC. Amino acid sequence: CASSLGGTGEAKNIQYF. The rearrangement links TRBV28 to TRBJ2-4, with 8 bases lining up with TRBD1. The trim removed 6 bases at V and 0 bases at J, leaving 10 bases unmatched. The CDR3 extends over 17 amino acids. Germline CDR1 and CDR2: MDHEN and SYDVKM. Complete variable domain (other parts from reference TRBV28 and TRBJ2-4): DVKVTQSSRYLVKRTGEKVFLECVQDMDHENMFWYRQDPGLGLRLIYFSYDVKMKEKGDIPEGYSVSREKKERFSLILESASTNQTSMYLCASSLGGTGEAKNIQYFGAGTRLSVL.

The chain carries TRBV11-3 and TRBJ2-7, with 8 nucleotides matching TRBD1. V shed 4 bases and J 3 bases; nucleotides not matched to a gene: 8. This CDR3 region has 15 residues. Germline lookup yields CDR1 SGHNT and CDR2 YENEEA. The CDR3 spells CASSSATGAVYEQYF. In nucleotides, the CDR3 is TGTGCCAGCAGCTCGGCGACAGGGGCCGTCTACGAGCAGTACTTC.

The chain carries TRBV23-1 and TRBJ1-5; unclear D gene. TRBV23-1 carries the ORF label, with uncertain function. This CDR3 has 19 amino acids. Trimming took 4 bases from V and 0 from J, leaving 22 bases between them. CDR3 in amino acids: CASSPTATGRPNSNQPQHF. The CDR3 coding sequence is TGCGCCAGCAGTCCGACTGCCACCGGTAGACCCAATAGCAATCAGCCCCAGCATTTT.

This chain joins TRBV28 and TRBJ2-2, with 11 bases matching TRBD1. From germline, CDR1 is MDHEN and CDR2 SYDVKM. V was pared by 6 bases and J by 6 bases, with 6 bases of the junction left unmatched. The CDR3 contains 15 residues. CDR3 sequence reads: CASRTSGQGAGELFF. The CDR3 DNA is TGTGCCAGCAGGACCTCGGGACAGGGGGCCGGGGAGCTGTTTTTT. Drawing the rest from reference TRBV28 and TRBJ2-2, the complete variable domain is DVKVTQSSRYLVKRTGEKVFLECVQDMDHENMFWYRQDPGLGLRLIYFSYDVKMKEKGDIPEGYSVSREKKERFSLILESASTNQTSMYLCASRTSGQGAGELFFGEGSRLTVL.

This chain links TRBV6-1 with TRBJ2-1; D may be TRBD1 (6 bases). This CDR3 has 18 residues. Germline V gene data show CDR1 as MNHNS and CDR2 as SASEGT. V was trimmed by 1 base and J by 2 bases, leaving 18 bases between them. DNA of the CDR3: TGTGCCAGCAGTGAAGGTGGGGGCCGGGGTTTAACCTACAATGAGCAGTTCTTC. Its protein product is CASSEGGGRGLTYNEQFF.

This chain links TRBV5-1 with TRBJ2-2, with 7 nucleotides matching TRBD1. CDR3 length: 16 amino acids. V trimming: 3 bases; J trimming: 2 bases; junction bases outside the gene matches: 7. CDR1 is SGHRS and CDR2 is YFSETQ in the germline V gene. The CDR3 protein is CASSWRQGGNTGELFF. In DNA, the CDR3 is TGCGCCAGCAGCTGGCGACAGGGTGGAAACACCGGGGAGCTGTTTTTT.

A few counts support this clone. The chain combines TRBV4-2 with TRBJ2-7; 10 bases map to TRBD2. Trimming removed 0 bases from V and 2 bases from J; junction bases left unmatched: 4. The germline V gene has CDR1 LGHNA and CDR2 YNFKEQ. The CDR3 has 16 amino acids. The CDR3 sequence is CASSQESTSGAYEQYF. The CDR3 DNA reads TGTGCCAGCAGCCAAGAATCAACTAGCGGGGCCTACGAGCAGTACTTC.

This chain uses TRBV12-3 or TRBV12-4 with TRBJ1-1; possibly TRBD1 for D (5 bases). CDR3 size: 13 residues. V lost 4 bases to trimming and J lost 5 bases, with 11 bases between them. The CDR3 DNA is TGTGCCAGCAGTTCAGGGTTCGGAACTGAAGCTTTCTTT. This sequence encodes CASSSGFGTEAFF.

The V gene is TRBV6-2 or TRBV6-3, the J gene TRBJ1-1; D is unresolved. Trimming removed 4 bases at V and 1 base at J, with 13 bases between. The germline V gene has CDR1 MNHEY and CDR2 SVGEGT. CDR3 length: 15 residues. The CDR3 loop reads CASSSGQLGNTEAFF. CDR3 bases: TGTGCCAGCAGTTCAGGTCAGTTGGGGAACACTGAAGCTTTCTTT.

The V call is TRBV6-5, the J call TRBJ1-4; TRBD1 aligns across 12 bases. The V gene's germline CDR1 is MNHEY and CDR2 SVGAGI. CDR3 size: 13 residues. Trimming removed 10 bases from V and 5 bases from J; junction bases left unmatched: 2. CDR3 sequence reads: CATGTGGNEKLFF. CDR3 DNA sequence: TGTGCCACCGGGACAGGGGGCAATGAAAAACTGTTTTTT.

The V and J genes are TRBV3-1 (or the pseudogene TRBV3-2) and TRBJ2-6, with D tentatively TRBD1 (6 bases). The length of the CDR3 is 15 residues. The V end was cut by 2 bases, the J end by 4 bases, with 9 bases between. Germline assignment: CDR1 LGHDT and CDR2 YNNKEL (reference sequence). CDR3 loop: CASSQTGTGANVLTF. In DNA form, the CDR3 reads TGTGCCAGCAGCCAAACGGGGACAGGGGCCAACGTCCTGACTTTC.

This clone was detected a few times. The rearrangement uses TRBV7-2 and TRBJ2-5; D might be TRBD2 (6 bases). The CDR3 runs 14 residues. V lost 5 bases to trimming and J lost 5 bases, with 15 bases between them. CDR1 and CDR2 (germline): SGHTA, FQGNSA. In DNA, the CDR3 is TGTGCCAGCAGCCCCCCGGGGCTAGCGGAGACCCAGTACTTC. Its protein is CASSPPGLAETQYF.

V is TRBV29-1 and J is TRBJ2-7; no firm D call. The CDR3 is made up of 12 amino acids. V lost 5 bases to trimming and J lost 0 bases, with 8 bases between them. From germline, CDR1 is SQVTM and CDR2 ANQGSEA. This chain's CDR3 is CSVQRSSYEQYF. In DNA form, the CDR3 reads TGCAGCGTTCAACGTAGCTCCTACGAGCAGTACTTC.

The chain carries TRBV30 and TRBJ2-7; 7 nucleotides match TRBD1. Unmatched junction bases numbered 9, after V lost 2 bases and J lost 2 bases. This CDR3 spans 15 amino acids. Germline CDR1 and CDR2: GTSNPN and SVGIG (reference sequence). CDR3 nucleotides: TGTGCCTGGAGTCTCGGGTCAGGGGGACCCTACGAGCAGTACTTC. Translating it yields CAWSLGSGGPYEQYF.

This chain joins TRBV19 and TRBJ2-7; no definite D call. V was cut by 3 bases and J by 3 bases, with 9 bases left in between. CDR3 length equals 13 residues. From germline, CDR1 is LNHDA and CDR2 SQIVND (reference sequence). The CDR3 region has the DNA TGTGCCAGTAGTATCCTTGGAGACTACGAGCAGTACTTC. It specifies CASSILGDYEQYF.

V and J are TRBV11-2 and TRBJ1-2; TRBD1 might be the D (6 bases). CDR3 size: 14 residues. V lost 0 bases, J lost 8 bases, and 13 bases lay in between. From germline, CDR1 is SGHAT and CDR2 FQNNGV. The DNA for the CDR3 is TGTGCCAGCAGCTTAGACCCCGGACAGCGCGGCTACACCTTC. Translated, it gives CASSLDPGQRGYTF.

This clone was seen a few times. V gene TRBV10-3 combines with J gene TRBJ2-1; 7 nucleotides agree with TRBD1. Germline V gene sequence: CDR1 ENHRY, CDR2 SYGVKD. The CDR3 is 14 residues long. The J segment lost 7 bases and the V segment lost 2 bases, leaving 5 bases of the junction unmatched. This chain's CDR3 is CAISETRDSNEQFF. CDR3 sequence (DNA): TGTGCCATCAGTGAGACGAGGGACAGTAATGAGCAGTTCTTC.

The rearrangement links TRBV5-1 to TRBJ1-1, with D perhaps TRBD1 (6 bases). The germline V gene has CDR1 SGHRS and CDR2 YFSETQ. The CDR3 spans 17 residues. V was cut by 0 bases and J by 2 bases, with 17 bases left in between. The CDR3 DNA follows: TGCGCCAGCAGCTTGGTAGGCACAGGGAAGATAAACACTGAAGCTTTCTTT. This sequence encodes CASSLVGTGKINTEAFF.

The V and J genes are TRBV7-8 and TRBJ2-5; D gene unclear. The CDR3 is made up of 13 amino acids. Trimming shortened V by 3 bases and J by 1 base, and 6 bases separated the two germline ends. Germline V CDR1 and CDR2: SGHVS, FQNEAQ. CDR3 DNA sequence: TGTGCCAGCAGCTTGGCCCCCCAAGAGACCCAGTACTTC. Translation gives CASSLAPQETQYF. The full variable domain, completed using reference TRBV7-8 and TRBJ2-5, is GAGVSQSPRYKVAKRGQDVALRCDPISGHVSLFWYQQALGQGPEFLTYFQNEAQLDKSGLPSDRFFAERPEGSVSTLKIQRTQQEDSAVYLCASSLAPQETQYFGPGTRLLVL.

V and J are TRBV20-1 and TRBJ1-1; D not resolved. The V end was cut by 3 bases, the J end by 2 bases, with 10 bases between. CDR1 and CDR2 (germline): DFQATT, SNEGSKA (reference sequence). The CDR3 runs 13 residues. In DNA form, the CDR3 reads TGCAGTGCTAGTCGTGTAGTAAACACTGAAGCTTTCTTT. Protein product: CSASRVVNTEAFF.

This chain connects TRBV27 to TRBJ1-1, with no clear D. The ends were cut back, 4 bases at V and 6 bases at J, with 18 bases in the middle. This CDR3 spans 15 amino acids. Per the germline V gene, CDR1 is MNHEY and CDR2 is SMNVEV (reference sequence). The CDR3 DNA follows: TGTGCCAGCAGTTCCGGGCTTACTCCGAGGGCTGAAGCTTTCTTT. This gives the protein CASSSGLTPRAEAFF.

The V gene is TRBV2, the J gene TRBJ1-2; D uncertain. Germline-derived CDR1 and CDR2 are SNHLY and FYNNEI. The CDR3 is 13 amino acids. Between the trimmed V and J ends, which lost 4 bases and 7 bases, there was a span of 13 bases. The CDR3 reads CASSGRWESGYTF. The CDR3 DNA reads as TGTGCCAGCAGTGGGCGGTGGGAGAGTGGCTACACCTTC.